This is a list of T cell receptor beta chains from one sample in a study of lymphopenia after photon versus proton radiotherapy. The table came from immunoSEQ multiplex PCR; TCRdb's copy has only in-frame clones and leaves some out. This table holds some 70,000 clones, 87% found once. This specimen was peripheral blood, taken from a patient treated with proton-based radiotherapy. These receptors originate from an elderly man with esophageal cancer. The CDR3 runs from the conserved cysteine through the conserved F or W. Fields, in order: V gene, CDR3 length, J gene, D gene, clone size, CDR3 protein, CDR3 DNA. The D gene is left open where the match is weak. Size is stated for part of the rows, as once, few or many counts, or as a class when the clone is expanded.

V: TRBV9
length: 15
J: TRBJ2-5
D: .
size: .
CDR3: CASSASPGLQETQYF
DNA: TGTGCCAGCAGCGCCAGCCCGGGACTGCAAGAGACCCAGTACTTC

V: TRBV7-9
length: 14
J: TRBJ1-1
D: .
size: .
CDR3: CASSTPTVNTEAFF
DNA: TGTGCCAGCAGCACGCCGACAGTAAACACTGAAGCTTTCTTT

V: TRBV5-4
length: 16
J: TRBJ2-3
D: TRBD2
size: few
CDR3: CASSLAGLAGTDTQYF
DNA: TGTGCCAGCAGCTTGGCGGGACTAGCGGGGACAGATACGCAGTATTTT

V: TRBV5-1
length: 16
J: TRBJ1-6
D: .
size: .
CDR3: CASSLAPQGSRSPLHF
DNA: TGCGCCAGCAGCTTGGCCCCCCAGGGGAGTCGGTCACCCCTCCACTTT

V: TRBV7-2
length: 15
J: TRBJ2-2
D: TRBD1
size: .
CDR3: CASSLTGVDTGELFF
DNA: TGTGCCAGCAGCTTAACAGGGGTGGACACCGGGGAGCTGTTTTTT

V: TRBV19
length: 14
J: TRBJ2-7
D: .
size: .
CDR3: CASSPKGSSYEQYF
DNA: TGTGCCAGTAGCCCCAAGGGGAGCTCCTACGAGCAGTACTTC

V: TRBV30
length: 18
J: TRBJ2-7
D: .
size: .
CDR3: CAWHDGRPGRLFPYEQYF
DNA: TGTGCCTGGCACGATGGACGACCGGGACGCTTATTTCCCTACGAGCAGTACTTC

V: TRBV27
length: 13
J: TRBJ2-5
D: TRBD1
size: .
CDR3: CASRRQGKETQYF
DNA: TGTGCCAGCAGGAGACAGGGGAAAGAGACCCAGTACTTC

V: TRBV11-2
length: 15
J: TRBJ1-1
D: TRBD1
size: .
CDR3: CASSLLGQVNTEAFF
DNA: TGTGCCAGCAGCTTACTGGGACAGGTTAACACTGAAGCTTTCTTT

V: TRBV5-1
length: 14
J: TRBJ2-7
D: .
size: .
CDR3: CASSWGGGDYEQYF
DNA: TGCGCCAGCAGCTGGGGGGGCGGGGATTACGAGCAGTACTTC

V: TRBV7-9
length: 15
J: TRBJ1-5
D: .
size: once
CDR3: CASSLGPISNQPQHF
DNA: TGTGCCAGCAGCTTAGGACCCATTAGCAATCAGCCCCAGCATTTT

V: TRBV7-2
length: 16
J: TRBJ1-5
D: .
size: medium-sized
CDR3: CASSHSPLDRNQPQHF
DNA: TGTGCCAGCAGCCACTCCCCCCTAGACAGGAATCAGCCCCAGCATTTT

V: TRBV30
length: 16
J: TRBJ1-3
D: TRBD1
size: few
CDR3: CAMGKPPGQGLNTIYF
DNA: TGTGCCATGGGCAAACCTCCGGGACAGGGATTAAACACCATATATTTT

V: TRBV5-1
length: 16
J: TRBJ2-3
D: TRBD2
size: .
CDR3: CASSSGLAGATDTQYF
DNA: TGCGCCAGCAGCTCGGGACTAGCGGGAGCGACAGATACGCAGTATTTT

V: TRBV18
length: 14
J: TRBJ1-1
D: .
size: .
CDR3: CASSPQRGGTEAFF
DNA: TGTGCCAGCTCACCCCAGCGGGGTGGCACTGAAGCTTTCTTT

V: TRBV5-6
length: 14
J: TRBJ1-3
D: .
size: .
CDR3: CASSLGQAGNTIYF
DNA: TGTGCCAGCAGCTTGGGACAAGCCGGAAACACCATATATTTT

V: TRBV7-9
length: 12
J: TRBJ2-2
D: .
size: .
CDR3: CASSLPGRELFF
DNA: TGTGCCAGCAGCTTGCCGGGTAGGGAGCTGTTTTTT

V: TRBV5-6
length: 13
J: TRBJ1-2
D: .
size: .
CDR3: CASSLSPEGGYTF
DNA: TGTGCCAGCAGCTTAAGCCCGGAGGGTGGCTACACCTTC

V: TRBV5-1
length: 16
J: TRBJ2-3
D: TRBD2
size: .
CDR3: CASSPGTSGGTDTQYF
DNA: TGCGCCAGCAGCCCCGGGACTAGCGGGGGGACAGATACGCAGTATTTT

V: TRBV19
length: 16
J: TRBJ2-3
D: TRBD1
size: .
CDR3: CASSIGTGASTDTQYF
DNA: TGTGCCAGTAGTATCGGGACAGGGGCGAGCACAGATACGCAGTATTTT

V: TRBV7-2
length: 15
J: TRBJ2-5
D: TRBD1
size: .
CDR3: CASSLVGTGEETQYF
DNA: TGTGCCAGCAGCTTAGTCGGGACAGGGGAAGAGACCCAGTACTTC

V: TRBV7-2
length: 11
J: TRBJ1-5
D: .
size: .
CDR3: CASSLGGAQHF
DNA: TGTGCCAGCAGTCTTGGGGGAGCTCAGCATTTT

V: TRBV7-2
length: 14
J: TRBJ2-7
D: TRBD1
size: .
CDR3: CASSPLRGKYEQYF
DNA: TGTGCCAGCAGTCCTCTCAGGGGGAAGTACGAGCAGTACTTC

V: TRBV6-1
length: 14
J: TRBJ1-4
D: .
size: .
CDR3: CASTQLPGNEKLFF
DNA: TGTGCCAGCACCCAACTCCCTGGTAATGAAAAACTGTTTTTT

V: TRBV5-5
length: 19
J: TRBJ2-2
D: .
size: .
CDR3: CASSLARTGGRPGTGELFF
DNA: TGTGCCAGCAGCTTGGCCCGAACCGGGGGGCGCCCAGGAACCGGGGAGCTGTTTTTT

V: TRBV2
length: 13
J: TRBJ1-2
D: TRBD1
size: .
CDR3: CASSEGQGLWYTF
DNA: TGTGCCAGCAGTGAGGGACAGGGGTTATGGTACACCTTC